This paragraph covers one TCR beta chain sequence. This sample was included in a study of cytomegalovirus exposure and HLA in healthy donors. The donors were in the roughly 130-subject validation cohort, distinct from the approximately 670-subject first cohort. The CDR3 is made up of 14 amino acids. V was clipped by 5 bases and J by 0 bases; unmatched bases: 3. Germline CDR1 is MNHNY and CDR2 is SVGAGI (reference sequence). Profiling relied on immunoSEQ multiplex PCR, and the TCRdb table lists in-frame clones only, not all of them. The top ten hold over 13% of the sample, which has hundreds of thousands of clones, approximately 88% seen once.

The source of this sequence is a young woman in good health and CMV-seropositive. Sequences were obtained from PBMCs. The V gene is TRBV6-6, the J gene TRBJ2-7; the match to TRBD2 covers 8 bases. This CDR3 reads CASSQAGDSYEQYF. CDR3 nucleotides: TGTGCCAGCAGTCAAGCGGGAGACTCCTACGAGCAGTACTTC.